What follows describes a single T cell receptor (beta chain). The CDR3 has 14 residues. Trimming removed 6 bases from V and 7 bases from J, with 18 bases in between. This specimen comes from a study of T cell changes during pregnancy in multiple sclerosis. Profiled with immunoSEQ multiplex PCR; TCRdb holds only in-frame clones, not every one. This table has roughly 76,000 clones, around 90% appearing once. The chain couples TRBV23-1 to TRBJ1-2; no clear D gene. TRBV23-1 is noted as an ORF with a role that remains uncertain. This specimen was CD4+ T cells from peripheral blood mononuclear cells, taken after pregnancy. This sequence was found in a female donor with multiple sclerosis, enrolled in a pregnancy study. The CDR3, as DNA: TGCGCCAGCAGGTCCATTGACGGGGATGGTGGCTACACCTTC. Its protein is CASRSIDGDGGYTF.